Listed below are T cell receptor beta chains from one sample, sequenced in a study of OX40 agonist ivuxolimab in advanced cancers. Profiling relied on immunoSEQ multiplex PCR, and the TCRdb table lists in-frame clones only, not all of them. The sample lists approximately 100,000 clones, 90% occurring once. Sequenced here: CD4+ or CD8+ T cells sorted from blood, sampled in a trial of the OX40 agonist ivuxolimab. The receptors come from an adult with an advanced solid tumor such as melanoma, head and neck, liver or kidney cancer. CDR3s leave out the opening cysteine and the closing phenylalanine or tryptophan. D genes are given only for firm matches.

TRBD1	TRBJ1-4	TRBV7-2	ASSLEGTALATNEKLF
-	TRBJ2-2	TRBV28	ASSLNRQGGGELF
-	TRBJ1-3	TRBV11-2	ASSSYSSFLGSSGNTIY
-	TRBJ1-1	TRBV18	ASSPETRTEAF
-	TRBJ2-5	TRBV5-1	ASSLVAGRGGQETQY
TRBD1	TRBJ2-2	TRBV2	ASRGQTNTGELF
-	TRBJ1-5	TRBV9	ASSVDWSPNQPQH
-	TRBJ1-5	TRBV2	ASSPSSGQPQH
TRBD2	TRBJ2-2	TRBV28	ASRTPGTRRAGELF
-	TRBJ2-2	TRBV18	ASSPGPTRQRNTGELF
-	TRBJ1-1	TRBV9	ASSVVRGGSTEAF
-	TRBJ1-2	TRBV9	ASSGRDMGNYGYT
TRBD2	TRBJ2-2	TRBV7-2	ASSFIGTTSTGELF
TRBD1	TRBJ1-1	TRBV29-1	SVNRGMTLPEAF
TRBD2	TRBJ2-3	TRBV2	ASSEALAGAGGDTQY
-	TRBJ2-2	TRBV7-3	ASSLSTSTGELF
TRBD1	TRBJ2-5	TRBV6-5	ASSYSGQGAGTQY
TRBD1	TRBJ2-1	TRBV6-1	ASSGSWGQANNEQF
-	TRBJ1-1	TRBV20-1	SAKTGGQAF
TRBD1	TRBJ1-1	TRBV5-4	ASSWRDSFEAF
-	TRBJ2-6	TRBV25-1	ASSVLGASGANVLT
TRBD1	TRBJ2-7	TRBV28	ASSKPHPGQGTLKYEQY
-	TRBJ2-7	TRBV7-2	ASRNQGLGEQY
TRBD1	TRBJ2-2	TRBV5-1	ASSFKTRGTGELF
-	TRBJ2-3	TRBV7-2	ASSSFRQGPTDTQY
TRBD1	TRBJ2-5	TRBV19	ASSRAAGQGAETQY
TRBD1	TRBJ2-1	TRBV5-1	ASSIQGASTYNEQF
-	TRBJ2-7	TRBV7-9	ASSFAGSYEQY
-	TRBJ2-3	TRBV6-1	ATARGGGTDTQY
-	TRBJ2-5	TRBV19	ASLGGGRETQY
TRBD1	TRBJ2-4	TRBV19	ASSPSTGRQAKNIQY
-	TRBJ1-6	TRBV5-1	ASSLAGTGHSPLH
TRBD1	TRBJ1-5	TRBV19	ASSSSPGTEKPQH
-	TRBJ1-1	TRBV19	ASSSRTSEAF
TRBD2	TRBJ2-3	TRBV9	ASSVRLAATDTQY
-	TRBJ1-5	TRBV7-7	ASSFLAVKGVSNQPQH
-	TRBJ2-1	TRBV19	ASSSQGATRGGEQF